The 14 T cell receptor beta chains below were found in one sample sequenced in a study of T cell responses to AZD1222 COVID-19 vaccine. Data came from immunoSEQ multiplex PCR; TCRdb stores just in-frame clones and leaves some out. The sample includes fewer than 100,000 clones, 70% to 90% of them seen just once. Sequences were derived from peripheral blood, sampled 28 days after the second AZD1222 dose. These receptor sequences come from an adult who received the AZD1222 COVID-19 vaccine.

The rearrangement joins TRBV12-3 or TRBV12-4 to TRBJ2-1; tentative D call: TRBD2 (5 bases). Trimming stripped 1 base from V and 6 bases from J, with 7 bases between. The CDR3 has 13 residues. CDR3 sequence (DNA): TGTGCCAGCAGTTTAGGAGGGTTCAATGAGCAGTTCTTC. Encoded protein: CASSLGGFNEQFF.

This clone was counted once. This same CDR3 is encoded by further DNA sequences in the sample. The chain carries TRBV7-9 and TRBJ1-2; 7 nucleotides align to TRBD1. J lost 4 bases, V lost 5 bases, and 1 base had no gene match. The CDR3 runs 12 residues. From germline, CDR1 is SEHNR and CDR2 FQNEAQ (reference sequence). CDR3 nucleotide sequence: TGTGCCAGCAGCCGGGACAGCTATGGCTACACCTTC. It is translated as CASSRDSYGYTF.

The gene calls are TRBV7-8 and TRBJ1-3, with D maybe TRBD1 (5 bases). CDR3 length equals 14 residues. The V end lost 5 bases, the J end lost 5 bases, and 13 bases lay between the germline ends. The germline CDR1 and CDR2 sequences are SGHVS and FQNEAQ. DNA for the CDR3: TGTGCCAGCAGCATCGGGACCTCCCGAAACACCATATATTTT. Its translation: CASSIGTSRNTIYF.

V gene TRBV19 combines with J gene TRBJ1-5; no clear D. V lost 3 bases and J lost 10, with 10 bases in between. Germline values: CDR1 LNHDA, CDR2 SQIVND (reference sequence). CDR3 size: 12 residues. The CDR3 loop is CASSILGGPQHF. Here the CDR3 DNA reads TGTGCCAGTAGTATCTTGGGTGGACCCCAGCATTTT.

The V call is TRBV7-8, the J call TRBJ1-6; no firm D call. CDR3 length: 14 amino acids. Germline V gene data show CDR1 as SGHVS and CDR2 as FQNEAQ. Trimming took off 5 bases at V and 4 bases at J, with 9 bases between the two ends. CDR3 loop: CASSPTEYNSPLHF. The DNA for the CDR3 is TGTGCCAGCAGCCCGACGGAATATAATTCACCCCTCCACTTT. Drawing the rest from reference TRBV7-8 and TRBJ1-6, the complete variable domain is GAGVSQSPRYKVAKRGQDVALRCDPISGHVSLFWYQQALGQGPEFLTYFQNEAQLDKSGLPSDRFFAERPEGSVSTLKIQRTQQEDSAVYLCASSPTEYNSPLHFGNGTRLTVT.

The chain recombines TRBV4-3 with TRBJ2-4; a possible D gene is TRBD2 (7 bases). The CDR3 has 14 residues. Trimming pared 8 bases from V and 2 bases from J, leaving 13 bases between. Germline V gene sequence: CDR1 LGHNA, CDR2 YSLEER. CDR3 loop: CASQRGGSKNIQYF. CDR3 bases: TGCGCCAGCCAAAGGGGGGGGTCCAAAAACATTCAGTACTTC.

This chain uses TRBV9 with TRBJ1-6; D perhaps matches TRBD1 (5 bases). The ends were cut back, 4 bases at V and 6 bases at J, with 14 bases in the middle. The CDR3 consists of 15 residues. The germline CDR1 and CDR2 sequences are SGDLS and YYNGEE. The CDR3 loop reads CASSPGGSSNSPLHF. CDR3 bases: TGTGCCAGCAGCCCCGGGGGGTCTTCTAATTCACCCCTCCACTTT.

The CDR3 loop reads CASSYHRSSEADTQYF. The CDR3 coding sequence is TGTGCCAGCAGTTACCATAGATCTAGCGAAGCAGATACGCAGTATTTT. This rearrangement joins TRBV6-5 to TRBJ2-3; D perhaps matches TRBD2 (6 bases). CDR1 and CDR2 from the germline V gene are MNHEY and SVGAGI. Trimming took 2 bases from V and 4 from J, leaving 16 bases between them. The CDR3 is 16 amino acids.

The chain joins TRBV6-5 to TRBJ2-5, with 8 nucleotides matching TRBD2. The J segment lost 5 bases and the V segment lost 6 bases, leaving 11 bases of the junction unmatched. Germline lookup yields CDR1 MNHEY and CDR2 SVGAGI. The CDR3 extends over 15 amino acids. The CDR3 sequence is CASRPLRGAGETQYF. The CDR3, as DNA: TGTGCCAGCAGACCCTTGCGGGGGGCGGGGGAGACCCAGTACTTC.

V gene TRBV4-3 combines with J gene TRBJ1-2; TRBD1 agrees at 7 bases. The junction had 12 bases not matched to a gene; V was cut back by 1 base and J by 7 bases. Germline CDR1 LGHNA, CDR2 YSLEER. The CDR3 spans 16 residues. The CDR3 region is CASSQVGTDQWGGYTF. The DNA for the CDR3 is TGCGCCAGCAGCCAAGTGGGGACAGACCAATGGGGTGGCTACACCTTC.

The chain employs TRBV5-6 and TRBJ1-4; the D is unclear. The V end was cut by 0 bases, the J end by 0 bases, with 9 bases between. This CDR3 comprises 16 residues. The germline V gene encodes CDR1 SGHDT and CDR2 YYEEEE. The CDR3, as DNA: TGTGCCAGCAGCTTGGGTTTTGGGGCAACTAATGAAAAACTGTTTTTT. Translating gives CASSLGFGATNEKLFF.

The chain is built from TRBV4-2 and TRBJ2-2; D ambiguous. V was trimmed by 4 bases and J by 5 bases, leaving 17 bases between them. This CDR3 region has 16 residues. The germline CDR1 and CDR2 sequences are LGHNA and YNFKEQ. CDR3 coding DNA: TGTGCCAGCAGCCCCAGGAGACGAACGTCGACCGGGGAGCTGTTTTTT. It encodes CASSPRRRTSTGELFF.

V and J are TRBV18 and TRBJ2-7, with D possibly TRBD2 on 7 matching bases. CDR1 and CDR2 (germline): KGHSH, LQKENI. The CDR3 runs 14 residues. Trimming removed 1 base at V and 6 bases at J, with 13 bases between. As DNA, the CDR3 is TGTGCCAGCTCACCACAACGGGGGGCGTTCGAGCAGTACTTC. Its translation: CASSPQRGAFEQYF.

This sequence joins TRBV7-9 and TRBJ1-2, with D tentatively TRBD1 (5 bases). The CDR3 runs 13 residues. The germline V gene encodes CDR1 SEHNR and CDR2 FQNEAQ (reference sequence). The ends were cut back, 7 bases at V and 2 bases at J, with 11 bases in the middle. CDR3 loop: CASTLGGNYGYTF. CDR3 in DNA: TGTGCCAGCACTCTCGGGGGAAACTATGGCTACACCTTC.